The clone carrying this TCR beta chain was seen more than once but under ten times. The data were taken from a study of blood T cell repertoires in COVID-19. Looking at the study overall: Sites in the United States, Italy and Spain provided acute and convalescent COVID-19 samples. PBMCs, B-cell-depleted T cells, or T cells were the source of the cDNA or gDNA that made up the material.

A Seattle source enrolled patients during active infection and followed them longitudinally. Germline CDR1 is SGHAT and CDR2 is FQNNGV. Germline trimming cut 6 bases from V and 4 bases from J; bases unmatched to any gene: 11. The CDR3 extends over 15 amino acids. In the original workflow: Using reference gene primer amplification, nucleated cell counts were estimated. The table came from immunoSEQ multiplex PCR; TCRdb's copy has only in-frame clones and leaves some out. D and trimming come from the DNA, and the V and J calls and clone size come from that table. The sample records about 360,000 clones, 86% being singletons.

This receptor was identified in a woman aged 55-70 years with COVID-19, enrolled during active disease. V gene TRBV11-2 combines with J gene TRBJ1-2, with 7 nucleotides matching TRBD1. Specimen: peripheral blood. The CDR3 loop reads CASSQVRGRSYGYTF. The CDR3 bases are TGTGCCAGCAGTCAAGTGAGGGGGCGAAGCTATGGCTACACCTTC. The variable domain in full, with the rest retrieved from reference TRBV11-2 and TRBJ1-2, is EAGVAQSPRYKIIEKRQSVAFWCNPISGHATLYWYQQILGQGPKLLIQFQNNGVVDDSQLPKDRFSAERLKGVDSTLKIQPAKLEDSAVYLCASSQVRGRSYGYTFGSGTRLTVV.